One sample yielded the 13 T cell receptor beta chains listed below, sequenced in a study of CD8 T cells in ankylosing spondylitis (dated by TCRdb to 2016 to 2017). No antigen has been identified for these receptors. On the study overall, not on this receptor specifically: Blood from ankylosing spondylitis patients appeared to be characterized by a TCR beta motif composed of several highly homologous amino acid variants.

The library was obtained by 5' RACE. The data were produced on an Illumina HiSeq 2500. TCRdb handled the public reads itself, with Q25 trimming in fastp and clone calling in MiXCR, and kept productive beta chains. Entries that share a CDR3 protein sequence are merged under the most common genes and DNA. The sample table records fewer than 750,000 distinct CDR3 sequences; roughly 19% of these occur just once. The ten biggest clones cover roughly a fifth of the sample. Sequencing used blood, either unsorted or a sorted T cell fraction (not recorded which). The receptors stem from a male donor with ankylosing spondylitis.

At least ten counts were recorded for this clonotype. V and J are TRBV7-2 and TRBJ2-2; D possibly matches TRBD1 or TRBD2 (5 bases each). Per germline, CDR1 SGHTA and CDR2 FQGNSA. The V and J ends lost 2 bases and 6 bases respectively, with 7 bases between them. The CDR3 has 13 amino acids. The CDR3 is CASSLPGPGELFF. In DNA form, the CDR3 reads TGTGCCAGCAGCTTACCGGGGCCCGGGGAGCTGTTTTTT.

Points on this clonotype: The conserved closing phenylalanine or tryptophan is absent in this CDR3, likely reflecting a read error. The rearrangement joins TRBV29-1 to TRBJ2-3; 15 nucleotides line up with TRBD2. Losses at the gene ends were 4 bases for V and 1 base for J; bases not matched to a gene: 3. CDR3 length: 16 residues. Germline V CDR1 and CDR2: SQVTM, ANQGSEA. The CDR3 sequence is CSVARTSGGGTDTQYS. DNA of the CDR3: TGCAGCGTTGCCCGGACTAGCGGGGGGGGCACAGATACGCAGTATTCT.

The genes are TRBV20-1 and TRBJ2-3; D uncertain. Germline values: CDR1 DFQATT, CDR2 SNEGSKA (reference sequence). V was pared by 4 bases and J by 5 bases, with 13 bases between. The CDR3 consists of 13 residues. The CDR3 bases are TGCAGTGCTATTGGGCTAGTGGAAGATACGCAGTATTTT. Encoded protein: CSAIGLVEDTQYF.

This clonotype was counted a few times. The CDR3 nucleotides read TGTGCCATCAGTGACCCCAGGACTAGCGACGAGCAGTACTTC. It is translated as CAISDPRTSDEQYF. This chain links TRBV10-3 with TRBJ2-7; 9 positions agree with TRBD2. Germline assignment: CDR1 ENHRY and CDR2 SYGVKD. CDR3 length equals 14 residues. The trim removed 3 bases at V and 5 bases at J, leaving 5 bases unmatched.

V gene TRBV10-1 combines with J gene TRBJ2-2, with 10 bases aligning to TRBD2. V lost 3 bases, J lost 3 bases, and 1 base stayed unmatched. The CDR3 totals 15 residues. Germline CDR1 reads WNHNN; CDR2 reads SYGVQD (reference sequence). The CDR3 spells CASSDTSGDTGELFF. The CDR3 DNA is TGCGCCAGCAGTGATACTAGCGGGGACACCGGGGAGCTGTTTTTT.

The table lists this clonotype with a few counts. CDR3 sequence: CASSLGKGRGEQYF. CDR3 nucleotides: TGTGCCAGCAGCTTGGGCAAGGGGAGGGGCGAGCAGTACTTC. The gene calls are TRBV5-6 and TRBJ2-7, with 7 bases that match TRBD2. CDR1 and CDR2 from the germline V gene are SGHDT and YYEEEE. The CDR3 is 14 residues long. The ends lost 0 bases at V and 6 bases at J; junction bases unmatched: 6. The full variable domain, completed using reference TRBV5-6 and TRBJ2-7, is DAGVTQSPTHLIKTRGQQVTLRCSPKSGHDTVSWYQQALGQGPQFIFQYYEEEERQRGNFPDRFSGHQFPNYSSELNVNALLLGDSALYLCASSLGKGRGEQYFGPGTRLTVT.

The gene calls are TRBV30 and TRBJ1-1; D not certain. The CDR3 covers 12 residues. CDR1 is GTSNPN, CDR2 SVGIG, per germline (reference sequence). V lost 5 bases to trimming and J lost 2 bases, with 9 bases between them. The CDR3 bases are TGTGCCTGGGCCATGATAAACACTGAAGCTTTCTTT. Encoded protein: CAWAMINTEAFF. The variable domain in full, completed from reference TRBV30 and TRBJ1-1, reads SQTIHQWPATLVQPVGSPLSLECTVEGTSNPNLYWYRQAAGRGLQLLFYSVGIGQISSEVPQNLSASRPQDRQFILSSKKLLLSDSGFYLCAWAMINTEAFFGQGTRLTVV.

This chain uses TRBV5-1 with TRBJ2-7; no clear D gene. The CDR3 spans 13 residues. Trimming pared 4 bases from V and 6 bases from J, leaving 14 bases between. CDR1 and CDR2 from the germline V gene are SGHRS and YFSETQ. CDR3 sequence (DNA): TGCGCCAGCAGCCTTTTGGACCCGGCCGAGCAGTACTTC. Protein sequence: CASSLLDPAEQYF.

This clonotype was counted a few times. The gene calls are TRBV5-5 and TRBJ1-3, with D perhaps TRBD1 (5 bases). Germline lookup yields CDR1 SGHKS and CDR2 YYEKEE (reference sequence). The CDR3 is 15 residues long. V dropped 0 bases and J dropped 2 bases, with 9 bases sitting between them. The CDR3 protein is CASSLGGRAGNTIYF. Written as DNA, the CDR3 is TGTGCCAGCAGCTTGGGAGGCAGGGCTGGAAACACCATATATTTT.

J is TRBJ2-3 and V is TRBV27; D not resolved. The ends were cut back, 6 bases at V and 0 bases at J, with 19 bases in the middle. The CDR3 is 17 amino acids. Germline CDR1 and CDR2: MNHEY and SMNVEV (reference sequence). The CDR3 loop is CASSSSPGRISTDTQYF. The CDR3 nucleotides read TGTGCCAGCAGCTCCAGCCCCGGACGGATTAGCACAGATACGCAGTATTTT.

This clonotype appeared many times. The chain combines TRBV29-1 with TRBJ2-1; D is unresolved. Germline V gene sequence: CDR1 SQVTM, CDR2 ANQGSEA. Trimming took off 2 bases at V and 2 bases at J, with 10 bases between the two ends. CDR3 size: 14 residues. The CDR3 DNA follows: TGCAGCGTTGAATTTTCCGTCACCTACAATGAGCAGTTCTTC. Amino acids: CSVEFSVTYNEQFF.

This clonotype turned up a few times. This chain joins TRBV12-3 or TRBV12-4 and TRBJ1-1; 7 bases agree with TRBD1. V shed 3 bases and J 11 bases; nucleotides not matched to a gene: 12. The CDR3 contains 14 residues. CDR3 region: CASSFRGMGTVAFF. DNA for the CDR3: TGTGCCAGCAGTTTCAGGGGGATGGGAACCGTCGCTTTCTTT.

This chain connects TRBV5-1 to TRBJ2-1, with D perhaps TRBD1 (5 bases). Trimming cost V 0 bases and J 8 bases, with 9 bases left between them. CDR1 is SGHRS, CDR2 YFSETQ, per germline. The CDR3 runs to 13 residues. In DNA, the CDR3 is TGCGCCAGCAGCTTGGTAACAGGCGATGAGCAGTTCTTC. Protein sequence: CASSLVTGDEQFF.